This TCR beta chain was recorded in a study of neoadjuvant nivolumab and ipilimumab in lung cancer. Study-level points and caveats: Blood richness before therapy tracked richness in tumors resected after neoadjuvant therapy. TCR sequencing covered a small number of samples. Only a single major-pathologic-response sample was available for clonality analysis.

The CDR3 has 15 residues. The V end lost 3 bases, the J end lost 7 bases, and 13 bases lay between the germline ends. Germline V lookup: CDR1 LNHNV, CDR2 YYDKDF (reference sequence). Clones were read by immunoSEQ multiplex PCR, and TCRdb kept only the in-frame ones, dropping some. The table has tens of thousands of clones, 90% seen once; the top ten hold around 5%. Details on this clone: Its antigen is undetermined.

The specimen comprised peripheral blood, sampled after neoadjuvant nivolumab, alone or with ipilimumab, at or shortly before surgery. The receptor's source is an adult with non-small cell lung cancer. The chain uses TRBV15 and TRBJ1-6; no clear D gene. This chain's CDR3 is CATSRSGIWNSPLHF. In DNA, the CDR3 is TGTGCCACCAGCAGGAGTGGGATCTGGAATTCACCCCTCCACTTT.